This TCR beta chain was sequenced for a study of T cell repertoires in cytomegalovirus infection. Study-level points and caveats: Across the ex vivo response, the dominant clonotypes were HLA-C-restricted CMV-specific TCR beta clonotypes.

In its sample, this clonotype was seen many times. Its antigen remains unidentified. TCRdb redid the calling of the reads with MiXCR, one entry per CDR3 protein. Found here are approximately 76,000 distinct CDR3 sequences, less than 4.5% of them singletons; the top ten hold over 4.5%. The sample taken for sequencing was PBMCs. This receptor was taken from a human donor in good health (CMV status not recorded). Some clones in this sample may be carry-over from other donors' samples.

The CDR3 region has the DNA TGCAGTGCTAGAGACATAGCGACTTACAATGAGCAGTTCTTC. Its translation is CSARDIATYNEQFF. The chain carries TRBV20-1 and TRBJ2-1; D possibly corresponds to TRBD2 (5 bases). Trimming left V 0 bases short and J 4 bases short, with 10 bases between. The CDR3 totals 14 residues. CDR1 and CDR2 (germline): DFQATT, SNEGSKA (reference sequence).